The clone carrying this T cell receptor (beta chain) was found many times. The data were taken from a study of cytomegalovirus exposure and HLA in healthy donors. Both 60 Vbeta primers and 13 Jbeta primers went into the PCR. This table comes from immunoSEQ multiplex PCR, and its TCRdb copy is limited to in-frame clones, with some not included. The sample lists under 80,000 clones; 75% to 85% were seen once. CDR1 MNHEY and CDR2 SVGAGI come from the germline V gene. The length of the CDR3 is 14 residues. This receptor was obtained from a middle-aged man in good health and CMV-seropositive. The sample comprised PBMCs. V gene TRBV6-5 combines with J gene TRBJ1-1; 7 nucleotides line up with TRBD1. Matching the DNA end better, TRBJ2-2 makes the J call doubtful. CDR3 region: CASSPQGMTGELFF. In DNA form, the CDR3 reads TGTGCCAGCAGCCCACAGGGGATGACCGGGGAGCTGTTTTTT.